A single sample gave rise to the 30 T cell receptor beta chains below, sequenced in a study of T cell changes during pregnancy in multiple sclerosis. Here immunoSEQ multiplex PCR was the method, and the copy in TCRdb shows in-frame clones only, minus some. Here the sample spans some 83,000 clones, over 80% being singletons. The sequenced sample was PBMCs, obtained in the first trimester of pregnancy. The receptors were gathered from a female donor in good health, serving as a control in a pregnancy study. Some clones in this sample may be carry-over from other donors' samples.

The chain has TRBV19 and TRBJ2-1, with 9 bases identical to TRBD2. Per the germline V gene, CDR1 is LNHDA and CDR2 is SQIVND (reference sequence). CDR3 size: 15 residues. J lost 9 bases, V lost 4 bases, and 10 bases had no gene match. The CDR3: CASSTHLREGLEQFF. In DNA form, the CDR3 reads TGTGCCAGTAGTACCCACCTGCGGGAGGGCCTTGAGCAGTTCTTC.

The V and J genes are TRBV28 and TRBJ1-2; D is perhaps TRBD1 (6 bases). Germline V gene data show CDR1 as MDHEN and CDR2 as SYDVKM. The V and J ends lost 5 bases and 0 bases respectively, with 13 bases between them. This CDR3 has 15 amino acids. CDR3 loop: CASSLRGLSNYGYTF. The CDR3 nucleotides are TGTGCCAGCAGTCTCAGGGGTCTTTCTAACTATGGCTACACCTTC.

The chain has TRBV5-4 and TRBJ2-7; the match to TRBD1 covers 7 bases. The CDR3 extends over 13 amino acids. From germline, CDR1 is SGHNT and CDR2 YYREEE (reference sequence). The J segment lost 2 bases and the V segment lost 3 bases, leaving 2 bases of the junction unmatched. In DNA, the CDR3 is TGTGCCAGCAGCTCGACAGGGACCTACGAGCAGTACTTC. Translated: CASSSTGTYEQYF.

The V call is TRBV13, the J call TRBJ2-3; TRBD2 matches at 7 bases. Germline lookup yields CDR1 PRHDT and CDR2 FYEKMQ (reference sequence). CDR3 length: 15 residues. The junction had 6 bases not matched to a gene; V was cut back by 5 bases and J by 1 base. CDR3 sequence (DNA): TGTGCCAGCAGCCTAAGGGCGGGGGGCACAGATACGCAGTATTTT. Its translation: CASSLRAGGTDTQYF.

The chain links TRBV5-6 to TRBJ1-3; D is uncertain. The germline V and J ends were trimmed by 6 bases and 0 bases, with 13 bases remaining between them. CDR3 size: 15 residues. Germline V gene lookup returns CDR1 SGHDT and CDR2 YYEEEE. CDR3 sequence reads: CASTSRSYSGNTIYF. Here the CDR3 DNA reads TGTGCCAGCACCTCCAGGTCTTACTCTGGAAACACCATATATTTT.

The V and J genes are TRBV7-9 and TRBJ2-1; D perhaps matches TRBD2 (6 bases). V lost 7 bases and J 14 bases, leaving 18 bases between the germline ends. Germline CDR1 is SEHNR and CDR2 is FQNEAQ (reference sequence). The CDR3 length is 12 residues. The CDR3 DNA sequence: TGTGCCAGCATAGGGTGGAGGGACTCGGAGTTCTTC. Translation: CASIGWRDSEFF.

The rearrangement uses TRBV7-9 and TRBJ1-1; D may be TRBD1 (5 bases). CDR3 size: 15 residues. Germline lookup yields CDR1 SEHNR and CDR2 FQNEAQ (reference sequence). V lost 7 bases and J 2 bases, leaving 17 bases between the germline ends. The CDR3 is CASNLNGGGNTEAFF. CDR3 coding DNA: TGTGCCAGCAACCTAAACGGGGGGGGTAACACTGAAGCTTTCTTT.

Only one count was recorded for this clone. The chain carries TRBV18 and TRBJ2-7, with TRBD1 matching over 10 bases. After removal of 4 bases from V and 3 bases from J, the junction contained 0 bases not matched to a gene. The length of the CDR3 is 13 residues. Germline V gene data show CDR1 as KGHSH and CDR2 as LQKENI. CDR3 nucleotide sequence: TGTGCCAGCTCACGGACAGGGGGCTACGAGCAGTACTTC. Protein sequence: CASSRTGGYEQYF.

This clone was picked up a small number of times. The chain uses TRBV4-1 and TRBJ2-6, with TRBD2 matching over 7 bases. Germline-derived CDR1 and CDR2 are MGHRA and YSYEKL. The trim removed 1 base at V and 4 bases at J, leaving 4 bases unmatched. The CDR3 extends over 16 amino acids. DNA of the CDR3: TGCGCCAGCAGCCAAGTCCGGGGGGAAGGGGCCAACGTCCTGACTTTC. It encodes CASSQVRGEGANVLTF.

This clone is a singleton in its sample. The chain couples TRBV5-6 to TRBJ2-3, with 12 positions matching TRBD2. The V segment lost 4 bases and the J segment 4 bases; nucleotides outside the gene matches: 4. The germline gives CDR1 SGHDT, CDR2 YYEEEE. The CDR3 length is 15 residues. DNA for the CDR3: TGTGCCAGCAGCCTACTAGCGGGGGGATCAGATACGCAGTATTTT. Its protein product is CASSLLAGGSDTQYF.

The count of this clone is one. The chain recombines TRBV4-1 with TRBJ1-5; maybe TRBD1 (5 bases). V lost 3 bases, J lost 2 bases, and 11 bases lay in between. CDR3 length: 15 residues. The V gene's germline CDR1 is MGHRA and CDR2 YSYEKL. The CDR3 reads CASSHGPGGNQPQHF. CDR3 DNA sequence: TGCGCCAGCAGCCATGGGCCGGGGGGCAATCAGCCCCAGCATTTT.

The J gene is TRBJ2-1, the V gene TRBV18; 9 nucleotides line up with TRBD2. The trim removed 2 bases at V and 10 bases at J, leaving 12 bases unmatched. This CDR3 comprises 16 residues. Germline V gene lookup returns CDR1 KGHSH and CDR2 LQKENI. CDR3 sequence (DNA): TGTGCCAGCTCACCATTGCCACCGGGACTAGCAGGGGAGCAGTTCTTC. It yields the protein CASSPLPPGLAGEQFF.

The V call is TRBV29-1, the J call TRBJ2-1, with D tentatively TRBD2 (8 bases). The CDR3 has 15 residues. Trimming stripped 7 bases from V and 0 bases from J, with 16 bases between. Germline CDR1 is SQVTM and CDR2 is ANQGSEA. Here the CDR3 DNA reads TGCAGCGCCGAGGGGGCGGGAGGCTCCTACAATGAGCAGTTCTTC. It yields the protein CSAEGAGGSYNEQFF.

CDR3 sequence reads: CASSLPTGFGADYGYTF. CDR3 coding DNA: TGTGCCAGCAGCTTACCGACAGGGTTCGGCGCCGACTATGGCTACACCTTC. The chain links TRBV5-6 to TRBJ1-2, with TRBD1 matching over 7 bases. The CDR3 is 17 residues long. Losses at the gene ends were 2 bases for V and 3 bases for J; bases not matched to a gene: 13. The germline gives CDR1 SGHDT, CDR2 YYEEEE.

The V call is TRBV6-4, the J call TRBJ2-5, with 12 bases fitting TRBD2. Germline CDR1 reads MRHNA; CDR2 reads SNTAGT. CDR3 length equals 18 residues. V trimming: 3 bases; J trimming: 5 bases; junction bases outside the gene matches: 13. The CDR3 loop is CASSERLAGVVGFETQYF. The CDR3 nucleotides read TGTGCCAGCAGTGAGAGACTAGCGGGAGTGGTCGGTTTTGAGACCCAGTACTTC.

The chain couples TRBV2 to TRBJ1-3; unclear D gene. V gave up 9 bases and J gave up 4 bases, with 16 bases separating them. Germline CDR1 reads SNHLY; CDR2 reads FYNNEI. This CDR3 is 14 amino acids long. This CDR3 is CARLTEARGNTIYF. The CDR3 DNA sequence: TGTGCCAGACTAACCGAGGCGAGGGGAAACACCATATATTTT.

This sequence joins TRBV19 and TRBJ2-1, with D perhaps TRBD1 (5 bases). Germline CDR1 and CDR2: LNHDA and SQIVND (reference sequence). V was trimmed by 1 base and J by 6 bases, leaving 13 bases between them. This CDR3 spans 15 amino acids. CDR3 in amino acids: CASSIGAGQGNEQFF. CDR3 nucleotides: TGTGCCAGTAGTATAGGAGCCGGACAAGGCAATGAGCAGTTCTTC.

The rearrangement links TRBV28 to TRBJ1-6; 7 bases fit TRBD1. Germline V lookup: CDR1 MDHEN, CDR2 SYDVKM. The CDR3 is made up of 18 amino acids. V shed 3 bases and J 4 bases; nucleotides not matched to a gene: 12. In DNA, the CDR3 is TGTGCCAGCAGTTTTAGGACAGGCCGTGGAAAGTATAATTCACCCCTCCACTTT. Translation gives CASSFRTGRGKYNSPLHF.

The chain links TRBV28 to TRBJ2-5, with a possible D match to TRBD1 (6 bases). V was trimmed by 10 bases and J by 1 base, leaving 19 bases between them. The CDR3 runs 15 residues. Per germline, CDR1 MDHEN and CDR2 SYDVKM. CDR3 DNA: TGTGCCACTATAGACAGGTTTGGGGCCCAAGAGACCCAGTACTTC. As protein: CATIDRFGAQETQYF.

V and J are TRBV5-4 and TRBJ2-7; D might be TRBD1 (5 bases). With 0 bases removed from V and 7 bases from J, the gap between germline ends came to 14 bases. The CDR3 sequence is 14 residues long. Germline loops: CDR1 SGHNT, CDR2 YYREEE (reference sequence). The CDR3, as DNA: TGTGCCAGCAGCTTGGGACTGGGGCTACGGGAGCAGTACTTC. Translating gives CASSLGLGLREQYF.

The CDR3: CASSQVTGGGGKLFF. The CDR3 region has the DNA TGTGCCAGCAGCCAAGTGACAGGGGGGGGTGGGAAACTGTTTTTT. This rearrangement joins TRBV4-2 to TRBJ1-4; 9 bases map to TRBD1. CDR3 size: 15 residues. J was trimmed by 11 bases and V by 1 base; bases with no gene match: 8. The germline V gene encodes CDR1 LGHNA and CDR2 YNFKEQ.

V usage is TRBV7-8 and J usage is TRBJ1-6; possible D gene TRBD1, 5 bases. This CDR3 is 17 amino acids long. The germline V gene has CDR1 SGHVS and CDR2 FQNEAQ. V shed 6 bases and J shed 0 bases, with 15 bases lying between them. CDR3 residues: CASSPRQTSSYNSPLHF. The CDR3 DNA sequence: TGTGCCAGCAGTCCCCGACAGACGAGCTCCTATAATTCACCCCTCCACTTT.

CDR3 amino acids: CASTGRGGPIGEQYF. The CDR3 coding sequence is TGTGCCAGCACCGGGCGGGGGGGCCCCATAGGCGAGCAGTACTTC. The chain couples TRBV27 to TRBJ2-7, with TRBD2 identical over 9 bases. Trimming at V came to 7 bases and at J to 6 bases, leaving 13 bases not matched to a gene. CDR3 length equals 15 residues. The germline CDR1 and CDR2 sequences are MNHEY and SMNVEV (reference sequence).

The rearrangement joins TRBV5-1 to TRBJ1-1; D might be TRBD1 (5 bases). The CDR3 sequence is 15 residues long. The V and J ends lost 4 bases and 4 bases respectively, with 17 bases between them. From germline, CDR1 is SGHRS and CDR2 YFSETQ. DNA of the CDR3: TGCGCCAGCAGCGCGGGGGACCACAACCCCACTGAAGCTTTCTTT. Translated: CASSAGDHNPTEAFF.

This chain uses TRBV28 with TRBJ2-7; 8 positions match TRBD1. Germline loops: CDR1 MDHEN, CDR2 SYDVKM. The CDR3 extends over 15 amino acids. The trim removed 3 bases at V and 2 bases at J, leaving 6 bases unmatched. CDR3 region: CASSFLGQGPYEQYF. In DNA, the CDR3 is TGTGCCAGCAGTTTTCTAGGACAGGGTCCCTACGAGCAGTACTTC.

J is TRBJ2-1 and V is TRBV6-4; 10 nucleotides line up with TRBD2. Germline CDR1 and CDR2: MRHNA and SNTAGT. The V and J ends lost 3 bases and 5 bases, in that order; junction bases with no gene match: 4. CDR3 length equals 15 residues. CDR3 amino acids: CASSELAGSHNEQFF. The CDR3 nucleotides are TGTGCCAGCAGTGAACTAGCGGGAAGCCACAATGAGCAGTTCTTC.

This clone showed up many times. CDR3 DNA: TGTGCCAGCAGTGACTCTAGCGGGGGGGACACCGGGGAGCTGTTTTTT. Protein product: CASSDSSGGDTGELFF. This chain links TRBV6-4 with TRBJ2-2; 11 bases align to TRBD2. The trim removed 0 bases at V and 3 bases at J, leaving 0 bases unmatched. Germline CDR1 reads MRHNA; CDR2 reads SNTAGT. This CDR3 contains 16 residues.

The chain joins TRBV5-5 to TRBJ2-7; D call uncertain. Trimming left V 0 bases short and J 4 bases short, with 14 bases between. CDR1 SGHKS and CDR2 YYEKEE come from the germline V gene (reference sequence). This CDR3 comprises 15 residues. DNA of the CDR3: TGTGCCAGCAGCTTGGACCCATTGGAGTCGTACGAGCAGTACTTC. Translation gives CASSLDPLESYEQYF.

The CDR3 is CASSIYLAAANEQFF. CDR3 nucleotide sequence: TGTGCCAGTAGTATTTACCTAGCGGCCGCCAATGAGCAGTTCTTC. This chain connects TRBV19 to TRBJ2-1; 7 positions agree with TRBD2. This CDR3 has 15 residues. Germline CDR1 and CDR2: LNHDA and SQIVND (reference sequence). V lost 3 bases to trimming and J lost 6 bases; unmatched junction nucleotides: 8.

The chain carries TRBV21-1 and TRBJ1-6; TRBD1, the table's D call, lacks a check against the DNA. TRBV21-1 is labeled a pseudogene. The CDR3 sequence is 13 residues long. For the CDR3, the DNA is TGTGCCGAAAGGGGACAGGGCAGTTCACCCCTCCACTTT. Translated: CAERGQGSSPLHF.